The 21 T cell receptor beta chains below come from one sample, sequenced in a study of T cell responses to AZD1222 COVID-19 vaccine. Libraries were prepared by immunoSEQ multiplex PCR; TCRdb keeps only in-frame clonotypes and omits some of them. The sample shows 150,000 to 200,000 clones, 80% to 95% of them seen only once. The specimen was peripheral blood, collected on day 0 of AZD1222 vaccination. The receptors were gathered from an adult in good health.

The V call is TRBV4-1, the J call TRBJ2-5, with D possibly matching TRBD2 (6 bases). The CDR3 loop spans 15 amino acids. V was clipped by 2 bases and J by 4 bases, with 14 bases between them. In germline, CDR1 is MGHRA, CDR2 YSYEKL. CDR3 nucleotides: TGCGCCAGCAGCCAATCTGGAGGGAGAGCAGAGACCCAGTACTTC. As protein: CASSQSGGRAETQYF.

The genes are TRBV6-2 or TRBV6-3 and TRBJ2-5; either TRBD1 or TRBD2 may fit D (5 bases each). The CDR3 is made up of 15 amino acids. The ends were cut back, 4 bases at V and 3 bases at J, with 15 bases in the middle. CDR1 and CDR2 from the germline V gene are MNHEY and SVGEGT. CDR3 in DNA: TGTGCCAGCAGTTTAGAGGGGACCCCCAAAGAGACCCAGTACTTC. It translates to CASSLEGTPKETQYF.

The chain couples TRBV5-4 to TRBJ2-2, with TRBD1 as a possible D gene (6 bases). This CDR3 comprises 14 residues. V shed 4 bases and J shed 9 bases, with 16 bases lying between them. Looked up from germline, CDR1 is SGHNT and CDR2 is YYREEE (reference sequence). CDR3 loop: CASSHTGLQRELFF. CDR3 coding DNA: TGTGCCAGCAGCCACACAGGGTTACAAAGGGAGCTGTTTTTT.

This clone is a singleton in its sample. The chain is built from TRBV6-5 and TRBJ1-3; 9 nucleotides line up with TRBD1. Germline V gene data show CDR1 as MNHEY and CDR2 as SVGAGI. The V segment lost 4 bases and the J segment 4 bases; nucleotides outside the gene matches: 5. The CDR3 extends over 15 amino acids. The CDR3 nucleotides are TGTGCCAGCAGTTCACGGACAGGGGAGGGAAACACCATATATTTT. Translation: CASSSRTGEGNTIYF.

This chain joins TRBV11-2 and TRBJ2-2; tentative D call: TRBD1 (7 bases). With 5 bases removed from V and 6 bases from J, the gap between germline ends came to 16 bases. In germline, CDR1 is SGHAT, CDR2 FQNNGV. The CDR3 is 15 amino acids. The chain's CDR3 is CASSHPDRRAGELFF. The CDR3 bases are TGTGCCAGCAGCCACCCGGACAGGAGGGCCGGGGAGCTGTTTTTT.

The rearrangement joins TRBV11-2 to TRBJ1-6; 7 nucleotides align to TRBD1. The CDR3 extends over 15 amino acids. V lost 5 bases and J lost 12; bases outside the gene matches: 13. Germline values: CDR1 SGHAT, CDR2 FQNNGV. This CDR3 reads CASSRRDSGLEPLHF. In DNA form, the CDR3 reads TGTGCCAGCAGCCGCCGGGACAGCGGGTTAGAACCCCTCCACTTT.

CDR3 loop: CAISEGTEAFF. CDR3 bases: TGTGCCATCAGTGAGGGTACTGAAGCTTTCTTT. The chain combines TRBV10-3 with TRBJ1-1; D unresolved. In germline, CDR1 is ENHRY, CDR2 SYGVKD. CDR3 length equals 11 residues. Trimming stripped 2 bases from V and 5 bases from J, with 3 bases between.

The V gene is TRBV15, the J gene TRBJ2-2, with unresolved D. There are 16 residues in the CDR3. V was clipped by 0 bases and J by 7 bases, with 15 bases between them. The germline gives CDR1 LNHNV, CDR2 YYDKDF (reference sequence). The CDR3 here is CATSRDPTPLSGELFF. CDR3 DNA: TGTGCCACCAGCAGAGATCCGACTCCTTTAAGCGGGGAGCTGTTTTTT. Supplemented by reference TRBV15 and TRBJ2-2, the full variable domain reads DAMVIQNPRYQVTQFGKPVTLSCSQTLNHNVMYWYQQKSSQAPKLLFHYYDKDFNNEADTPDNFQSRRPNTSFCFLDIRSPGLGDTAMYLCATSRDPTPLSGELFFGEGSRLTVL.

This sequence joins TRBV25-1 and TRBJ1-2; D possibly corresponds to TRBD1 (5 bases). In germline, CDR1 is MGHDK, CDR2 SYGVNS. This CDR3 region has 12 residues. V shed 8 bases and J shed 1 base, with 8 bases lying between them. Written as DNA, the CDR3 is TGTGCCAGCTCGACAGTTAACTATGGCTACACCTTC. As protein: CASSTVNYGYTF.

The rearrangement links TRBV12-5 to TRBJ1-6; D not resolved. V was clipped by 9 bases and J by 3 bases, with 15 bases between them. The length of the CDR3 is 15 residues. Germline V lookup: CDR1 LGHNT, CDR2 FRNRAP. Written as DNA, the CDR3 is TGTGCTAGGGATCGTAACTGGGGCTATAATTCACCCCTCCACTTT. This translates into CARDRNWGYNSPLHF.

This rearrangement joins TRBV7-9 to TRBJ1-5, with 7 bases aligning to TRBD1. V was pared by 4 bases and J by 0 bases, with 9 bases of the junction left unmatched. The CDR3 has 17 residues. Germline V gives CDR1 SEHNR, CDR2 FQNEAQ (reference sequence). The CDR3, as DNA: TGTGCCAGCAGCTCGTCCGACAGGGACTATAGCAATCAGCCCCAGCATTTT. Protein sequence: CASSSSDRDYSNQPQHF.

The chain links TRBV28 to TRBJ2-7; 10 positions match TRBD1. CDR1 and CDR2 (germline): MDHEN, SYDVKM. The ends lost 6 bases at V and 0 bases at J; junction bases unmatched: 2. This CDR3 has 14 residues. CDR3 nucleotides: TGTGCCAGCAGGGGACAGGGGAACTCCTACGAGCAGTACTTC. This codes for CASRGQGNSYEQYF.

This chain connects TRBV28 to TRBJ2-1; TRBD2 matches at 13 bases. Germline assignment: CDR1 MDHEN and CDR2 SYDVKM. The V segment lost 5 bases and the J segment 5 bases; nucleotides outside the gene matches: 3. This CDR3 spans 15 amino acids. For the CDR3, the DNA is TGTGCCAGCAGTCCGGGACTAGCGGGGCACAATGAGCAGTTCTTC. This encodes CASSPGLAGHNEQFF.

This clone was seen just once. V is TRBV29-1 and J is TRBJ1-2, with D tentatively TRBD1 (6 bases). Per the germline V gene, CDR1 is SQVTM and CDR2 is ANQGSEA. CDR3 length equals 13 residues. Trimming removed 6 bases at V and 5 bases at J, with 16 bases between. CDR3 DNA: TGCAGCGTCTCAGGGGCTTCGGGTTATGGCTACACCTTC. Translation: CSVSGASGYGYTF.

This chain links TRBV10-3 with TRBJ1-3; D is unresolved. CDR1 is ENHRY, CDR2 SYGVKD, per germline. The CDR3 consists of 13 residues. V lost 6 bases to trimming and J lost 0 bases, with 6 bases between them. CDR3 bases: TGTGCCATCAGGGGAAGCTCTGGAAACACCATATATTTT. Its protein is CAIRGSSGNTIYF.

The V and J genes are TRBV12-5 and TRBJ2-7, with D perhaps TRBD1 (6 bases). The CDR3 consists of 16 residues. V was cut by 3 bases and J by 3 bases, with 18 bases left in between. Germline V gene data show CDR1 as LGHNT and CDR2 as FRNRAP. DNA of the CDR3: TGTGCTAGTGGTTTATACAGGGTCGATGAAGACTACGAGCAGTACTTC. It yields the protein CASGLYRVDEDYEQYF.

The CDR3: CASSEGELNTEAFF. The DNA of the CDR3 is TGTGCCAGCAGTGAAGGGGAGCTGAACACTGAAGCTTTCTTT. The rearrangement joins TRBV25-1 to TRBJ1-1; D remains ambiguous. The germline CDR1 and CDR2 sequences are MGHDK and SYGVNS. The CDR3 is 14 residues long. The ends were cut back, 2 bases at V and 0 bases at J, with 7 bases in the middle.

The rearrangement joins TRBV27 to TRBJ2-7; no definite D call. CDR1 and CDR2 (germline): MNHEY, SMNVEV (reference sequence). V lost 6 bases and J 2 bases, leaving 11 bases between the germline ends. This CDR3 spans 13 amino acids. The CDR3 DNA reads TGTGCCAGCAGCCATGGTCCAACCTACGAGCAGTACTTC. Encoded protein: CASSHGPTYEQYF.

This rearrangement joins TRBV5-6 to TRBJ1-4; 8 positions match TRBD1. The V gene end was trimmed by 3 bases and the J gene end by 0 bases; junction bases not matched to a gene: 4. CDR3 length: 16 amino acids. Germline V gives CDR1 SGHDT, CDR2 YYEEEE. The CDR3 region is CASSWTGKATNEKLFF. The DNA of the CDR3 is TGTGCCAGCAGCTGGACAGGGAAAGCAACTAATGAAAAACTGTTTTTT.

Here the CDR3 reads CSASWNYGYTF. Here the CDR3 DNA reads TGCAGTGCTAGCTGGAACTATGGCTACACCTTC. V is TRBV20-1 and J is TRBJ1-2; D uncertain. Per the germline V gene, CDR1 is DFQATT and CDR2 is SNEGSKA (reference sequence). This CDR3 comprises 11 residues. V was pared by 3 bases and J by 2 bases, with 4 bases between.

The count of this clone is one. The gene calls are TRBV5-6 and TRBJ2-5; D gene unclear. Germline V gives CDR1 SGHDT, CDR2 YYEEEE. This CDR3 is 12 amino acids long. Between the trimmed V and J ends, which lost 0 bases and 3 bases, there was a span of 3 bases. The DNA for the CDR3 is TGTGCCAGCAGCTTGGGCGAAGAGACCCAGTACTTC. The encoded protein is CASSLGEETQYF.